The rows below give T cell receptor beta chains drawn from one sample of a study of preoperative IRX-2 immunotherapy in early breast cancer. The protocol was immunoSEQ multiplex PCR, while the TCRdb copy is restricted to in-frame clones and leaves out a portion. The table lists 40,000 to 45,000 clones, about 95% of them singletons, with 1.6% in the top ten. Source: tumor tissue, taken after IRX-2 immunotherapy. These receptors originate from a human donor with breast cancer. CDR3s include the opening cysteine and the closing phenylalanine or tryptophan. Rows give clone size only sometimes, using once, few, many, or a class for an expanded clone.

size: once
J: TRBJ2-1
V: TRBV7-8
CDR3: CASYIWGEVSSYNEQFF

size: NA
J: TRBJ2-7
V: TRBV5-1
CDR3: CASSLLQGYEQYF

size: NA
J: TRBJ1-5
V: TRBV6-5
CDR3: CASSYSNAGGQPQHF

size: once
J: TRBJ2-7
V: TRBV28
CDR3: CASSFRGRAYEQYF

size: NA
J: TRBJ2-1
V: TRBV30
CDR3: CAWLQRQGSYNEQFF

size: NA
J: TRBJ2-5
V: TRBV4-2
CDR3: CASSQDRGGRSSGGETQYF

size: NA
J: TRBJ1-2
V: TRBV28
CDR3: CASSPDSYGYTF

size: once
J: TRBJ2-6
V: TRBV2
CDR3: CASGWGWRGKGINTGANVLTF

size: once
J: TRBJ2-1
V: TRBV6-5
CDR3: CATRRDYLNEQFF

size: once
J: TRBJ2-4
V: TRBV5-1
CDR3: CASSLGPGQGGIQYF

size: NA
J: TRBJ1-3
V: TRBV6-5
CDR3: CASSYSRMGNTIYF

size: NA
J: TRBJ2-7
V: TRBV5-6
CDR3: CASSLTGTGGYEQYF

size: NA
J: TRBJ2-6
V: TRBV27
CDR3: CASSSRVSGANVLTF

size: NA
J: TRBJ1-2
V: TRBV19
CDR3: CASRGMDRTNYGYTF

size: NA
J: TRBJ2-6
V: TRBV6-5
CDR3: CASSFQGTGANVLTF

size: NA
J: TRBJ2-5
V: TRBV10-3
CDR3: CAISGGVQETQYF

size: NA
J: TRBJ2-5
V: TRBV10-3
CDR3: CAISVVGGVETQYF

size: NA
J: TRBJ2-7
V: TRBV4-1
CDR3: CASSQLAGAKGKQYF

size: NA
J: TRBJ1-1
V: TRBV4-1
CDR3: CASGNGGDTEAFF

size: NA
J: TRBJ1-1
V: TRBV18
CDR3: CATTSFTGGTEAFF

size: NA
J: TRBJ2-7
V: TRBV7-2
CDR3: CASSISTGEQYF

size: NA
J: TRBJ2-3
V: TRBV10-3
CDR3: CAIRGGYTDTQYF

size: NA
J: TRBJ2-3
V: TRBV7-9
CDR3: CASSPQVGADTQYF

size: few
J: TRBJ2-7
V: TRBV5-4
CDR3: CASRGDRDSYEQYF

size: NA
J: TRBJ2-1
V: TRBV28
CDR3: CASSLRLAGVYNEQFF

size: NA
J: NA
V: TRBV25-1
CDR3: CASSEFSNRGRPEQYF

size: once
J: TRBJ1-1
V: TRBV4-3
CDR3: CASSPQSTDMNTEAFF

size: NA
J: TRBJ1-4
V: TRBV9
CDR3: CASSVGGDNEKLFF

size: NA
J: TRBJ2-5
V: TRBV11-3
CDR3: CASSNTTGMYF

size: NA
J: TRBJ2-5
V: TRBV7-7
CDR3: CASSADREETQYF

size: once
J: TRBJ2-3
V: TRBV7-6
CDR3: CASSNPTSGTDTQYF

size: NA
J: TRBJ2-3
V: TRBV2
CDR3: CASLVGRGSTDTQYF

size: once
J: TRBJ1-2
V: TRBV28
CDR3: CASSINTGDGYTF